This T cell receptor (beta chain) was captured by sequencing in a study of blood T cell repertoires in COVID-19. Study in general: Spain, Italy and the United States supplied samples that represented acute and convalescent COVID-19. The analysed material was cDNA or gDNA that came from T cells, B-cell-depleted T cells, or PBMCs.

The trim removed 2 bases at V and 8 bases at J, leaving 15 bases unmatched. This CDR3 has 17 amino acids. The table came from immunoSEQ multiplex PCR; TCRdb's copy has only in-frame clones and leaves some out. The table lists roughly 68,000 clones, over 75% of them singletons, with about 7% in the top ten. Enrollment of patients from Seattle took place during active infection, with longitudinal follow-up. The J gene is TRBJ1-2, the V gene TRBV23-1, with 9 bases that match TRBD1. TRBV23-1 is noted as an ORF with a role that remains uncertain. The sequencing sample was made of peripheral blood. This clonotype originated in a man between 40 and 49 years old with COVID-19, enrolled during active disease. CDR3 sequence reads: CASSQTGRTDRGGGYTF. In DNA form, the CDR3 reads TGCGCCAGCAGTCAAACGGGTCGGACGGACAGGGGAGGCGGCTACACCTTC.